This T cell receptor beta chain was sequenced for a study of shared clonotypes between healthy human individuals. CDR1 is LGHNA, CDR2 YNFKEQ, per germline. This CDR3 region has 21 residues. The V gene end was trimmed by 4 bases and the J gene end by 1 base; junction bases not matched to a gene: 14. Sequenced by immunoSEQ multiplex PCR; TCRdb stores in-frame clones only, minus some. The sample has about a million clones, roughly 77% seen once; the top ten hold more than 0.85%. The sample taken for sequencing was memory CD4+ T cells from PBMCs. Documented subset: CD45RA-negative fraction. The source of this sequence is a man aged 18 to 29 in good health. Some clones in this sample may be carry-over from other donors' samples. V and J are TRBV4-2 and TRBJ2-4; 15 bases line up with TRBD2. The CDR3 region is CASSREGVGLAGGLAKNIQYF. The CDR3 DNA follows: TGTGCCAGCAGCCGGGAGGGGGTGGGACTAGCGGGAGGACTGGCCAAAAACATTCAGTACTTC.